Listed below are T cell receptor beta chains from one sample, sequenced in a study of long-term antiretroviral therapy in people with HIV. Generated by immunoSEQ multiplex PCR, the TCRdb table keeps only in-frame clones and is missing some. This sample has fewer than 25,000 clones, with about 76% found just once. Material: unsorted PBMCs, obtained at the start of antiretroviral therapy, before treatment. The source is a woman aged 18-30 years with HIV. The CDR3 runs from the conserved cysteine through the conserved F or W. The order of the fields is D gene, clone size, V gene, J gene, CDR3 protein, CDR3 DNA. A D gene is named only where the DNA matches it firmly. Some rows have no size entry. The others give once, few or many, or a class for an expanded clone.

NA	few	TRBV11-2	TRBJ1-1	CASSPDAGNTEAFF	TGTGCCAGCAGCCCAGATGCGGGGAACACTGAAGCTTTCTTT
NA	NA	TRBV6-1	TRBJ2-5	CASGGRPQETQYF	TGTGCCAGCGGGGGGAGGCCTCAAGAGACCCAGTACTTC
TRBD1	few	TRBV2	TRBJ1-4	CASADRGYEKLFF	TGTGCCAGCGCGGACAGGGGGTATGAAAAACTGTTTTTT
TRBD2	NA	TRBV7-3	TRBJ2-4	CASSLSSGGQKYF	TGTGCCAGCAGCTTAAGTTCGGGGGGGCAGAAGTACTTC
TRBD1	few	TRBV11-3	TRBJ2-5	CASSSDRDREETQYF	TGTGCCAGCAGCTCCGACCGGGACAGGGAGGAGACCCAGTACTTC
TRBD1	NA	TRBV27	TRBJ2-5	CATAGQVGETQYF	TGTGCCACCGCGGGACAGGTAGGGGAGACCCAGTACTTC
NA	NA	TRBV2	TRBJ2-7	CASSYLPGAAHEQYF	TGTGCCAGCAGTTACCTTCCGGGAGCGGCCCACGAGCAGTACTTC
NA	NA	TRBV11-2	TRBJ2-1	CASSPTRYSYNEQFF	TGTGCCAGCAGCCCGACTAGATACTCCTACAATGAGCAGTTCTTC
NA	NA	TRBV10-3	TRBJ2-3	CAISGDPITDTQYF	TGTGCCATCAGTGGGGACCCGATCACAGATACGCAGTATTTT
TRBD2	few	TRBV29-1	TRBJ2-7	CSVGGTSGRRTYEQYF	TGCAGCGTTGGAGGGACTAGCGGGAGGAGAACCTACGAGCAGTACTTC
NA	NA	TRBV28	TRBJ2-5	CASSVKETQYF	TGTGCCAGCAGTGTTAAAGAGACCCAGTACTTC
TRBD1	few	TRBV5-1	TRBJ1-2	CASSLEPTRTGGHGYTF	TGCGCCAGCAGCTTAGAACCGACTAGGACAGGGGGACATGGCTACACCTTC
NA	NA	TRBV5-1	TRBJ2-7	CASSWGVGQSPYEQYF	TGCGCCAGCAGCTGGGGGGTGGGGCAGAGTCCCTACGAGCAGTACTTC
TRBD1	NA	TRBV5-4	TRBJ2-2	CASSPKGQGAGTGELFF	TGTGCCAGCAGCCCCAAAGGACAGGGGGCTGGCACCGGGGAGCTGTTTTTT
NA	NA	TRBV27	TRBJ1-1	CASSTLNTEAFF	TGTGCCAGCAGTACCCTGAACACTGAAGCTTTCTTT
TRBD2	NA	TRBV27	TRBJ2-1	CASSRYKTSGRAVYNEQFF	TGTGCCAGCAGTAGATACAAAACTAGCGGGAGGGCCGTCTACAATGAGCAGTTCTTC
TRBD2	NA	TRBV4-2	TRBJ2-7	CASSQGTGLAGDEQYF	TGTGCCAGCAGCCAGGGGACGGGACTAGCGGGAGACGAGCAGTACTTC
NA	once	TRBV6-5	TRBJ1-1	CASRRGEGNTEAFF	TGTGCCAGCAGGCGCGGGGAGGGTAACACTGAAGCTTTCTTT
TRBD2	NA	TRBV7-8	TRBJ2-5	CASSLGSGRGVQETQYF	TGTGCCAGCAGCTTAGGATCGGGGCGGGGGGTACAAGAGACCCAGTACTTC
NA	NA	TRBV7-9	TRBJ1-1	CASSLGSGDTEAFF	TGTGCCAGCAGCTTGGGTTCGGGGGACACTGAAGCTTTCTTT
TRBD1	NA	TRBV2	TRBJ2-6	CASSSPQGSGANVLTF	TGTGCCAGCAGTAGTCCACAGGGGTCTGGGGCCAACGTCCTGACTTTC
TRBD1	NA	TRBV9	TRBJ2-1	CASSFRTGWDEQFF	TGTGCCAGCAGCTTCAGGACAGGATGGGATGAGCAGTTCTTC
NA	NA	TRBV6-5	TRBJ1-4	CASSNRPLAEKLFF	TGTGCCAGCTCCAATAGACCGTTAGCCGAAAAACTGTTTTTT
TRBD2	NA	TRBV6-1	TRBJ2-7	CASSAGTSGSYEQYF	TGTGCCAGCAGTGCCGGGACTAGCGGGAGTTACGAGCAGTACTTC
TRBD2	NA	TRBV7-9	TRBJ2-3	CASSPGGANTDTQYF	TGTGCCAGCAGCCCCGGGGGGGCTAACACAGATACGCAGTATTTT
TRBD1	NA	TRBV7-9	TRBJ2-2	CASSQQAGTGHGELFF	TGTGCCAGCAGCCAGCAAGCCGGGACAGGGCACGGGGAGCTGTTTTTT
NA	NA	TRBV2	TRBJ1-1	CASFDGLNTEAFF	TGTGCCAGCTTCGACGGATTAAACACTGAAGCTTTCTTT
TRBD1	once	TRBV19	TRBJ2-5	CAISKTGSLETQYF	TGTGCCATCTCGAAGACAGGGTCATTAGAGACCCAGTACTTC
NA	NA	TRBV14	TRBJ2-5	CASSQGAQQTQYF	TGTGCCAGCAGCCAAGGTGCGCAACAGACCCAGTACTTC
NA	NA	TRBV28	TRBJ2-3	CASSRPKEISTDTQYF	TGTGCCAGCAGTCGTCCTAAGGAGATCTCCACAGATACGCAGTATTTT
TRBD1	once	TRBV7-3	TRBJ1-1	CASSAQGGTTEAFF	TGTGCCAGCAGCGCACAGGGGGGGACCACTGAAGCTTTCTTT
NA	NA	TRBV6-6	TRBJ1-1	CASSFYPRNTEAFF	TGTGCCAGCAGTTTCTACCCTAGGAACACTGAAGCTTTCTTT
TRBD2	NA	TRBV5-4	TRBJ2-3	CASSLGTSGGDTQYF	TGTGCCAGCAGCTTGGGGACTAGCGGGGGAGATACGCAGTATTTT
TRBD1	NA	TRBV6-1	TRBJ1-5	CASSGDSQHQPQHF	TGTGCCAGCAGTGGGGACAGTCAGCATCAGCCCCAGCATTTT
NA	NA	TRBV19	TRBJ1-1	CATRGRSMNTEAFF	TGTGCCACCAGGGGTAGGAGTATGAACACTGAAGCTTTCTTT
NA	NA	TRBV6-6	TRBJ1-6	CASGTTGSYSPLHF	TGTGCCAGTGGAACTACAGGGAGCTATTCACCCCTCCACTTT
TRBD1	NA	TRBV5-1	TRBJ1-1	CASYAGTGNTEAFF	TGCGCCAGCTACGCTGGGACAGGGAACACTGAAGCTTTCTTT
NA	NA	TRBV18	TRBJ1-1	CASSLSAGMNTEAFF	TGTGCCAGCTCACTCTCGGCCGGGATGAACACTGAAGCTTTCTTT
NA	NA	TRBV29-1	TRBJ2-1	CSAKQDEQFF	TGCAGCGCGAAACAGGATGAGCAGTTCTTC
NA	NA	TRBV5-1	TRBJ2-1	CASSLEAAGSYNEQFF	TGCGCCAGCAGCTTGGAAGCGGCCGGATCCTACAATGAGCAGTTCTTC
NA	NA	TRBV7-9	TRBJ1-2	CASSLVSPAGGPGDYGYTF	TGTGCCAGCAGCTTAGTTTCCCCGGCCGGGGGGCCCGGGGACTATGGCTACACCTTC
NA	NA	TRBV7-9	TRBJ1-4	CASSPGDGATNEKLFF	TGTGCCAGCAGCCCCGGGGACGGTGCAACTAATGAAAAACTGTTTTTT
NA	NA	TRBV5-1	TRBJ2-1	CASSFPGGVNEQFF	TGCGCCAGCAGCTTCCCCGGGGGAGTCAATGAGCAGTTCTTC
TRBD2	NA	TRBV4-2	TRBJ2-3	CASSQEGPAGAFTDTQYF	TGTGCCAGCAGCCAAGAGGGGCCAGCGGGGGCCTTCACAGATACGCAGTATTTT
NA	once	TRBV27	TRBJ1-2	CASSPLSRGDYGYTF	TGTGCCAGCAGTCCCCTGTCGAGGGGCGACTATGGCTACACCTTC
TRBD1	NA	TRBV27	TRBJ2-7	CASSFQGAEYEQYF	TGTGCCAGCAGCTTCCAGGGGGCGGAATACGAGCAGTACTTC
NA	NA	TRBV5-1	TRBJ2-3	CASSPVWGGLTDTQYF	TGCGCCAGCAGCCCCGTTTGGGGGGGCCTCACAGATACGCAGTATTTT
NA	NA	TRBV7-9	TRBJ2-5	CASSSNPGGTETQYF	TGTGCCAGCAGCTCAAACCCCGGGGGAACAGAGACCCAGTACTTC